This T cell receptor beta chain was obtained from a study of cytomegalovirus exposure and HLA in healthy donors. The study, taken as a whole, reports: Reportedly, diagnosis of cytomegalovirus status by the classifier showed high specificity and sensitivity. The study flagged approximately 180 TCR beta chains as cytomegalovirus-associated. In a later analysis, TCR beta V- and J-gene trimming was associated with a missense DCLRE1C variant.

This PCR relied on a set of 60 Vbeta primers and 13 Jbeta primers. TCRdb's copy holds only in-frame clones and misses some; the assay was immunoSEQ multiplex PCR. The sample lists roughly 110,000 clones, approximately 80% occurring once. V was shortened by 0 bases and J by 4 bases, with 10 bases between the two germline ends. The CDR3 is 16 amino acids. Germline lookup yields CDR1 LNHDA and CDR2 SQIVND (reference sequence). Regarding this clone: The antigen is undetermined.

V and J are TRBV19 and TRBJ2-6; TRBD1 might be the D (6 bases). The sequence was collected from a young man in good health and CMV-seropositive. Input material: PBMCs. The chain's CDR3 is CASSIDPGDGANVLTF. CDR3 nucleotide sequence: TGTGCCAGTAGTATAGATCCAGGGGACGGGGCCAACGTCCTGACTTTC.